The subject of this entry is one TCR beta chain. Its specific antigen is unknown. The sample is drawn from a study of T cells expressing NK-cell markers (dated by TCRdb to about 2020). About the investigation overall: Eight donors provided sorted CD3+CD56+NKG2C+, CD3+CD56+NKG2C- and CD3+CD56-NKG2C+ T-cell subsets, whose TCR beta-chain repertoires were profiled. Seven of the eight sequenced donors were HCMV-seropositive and one was HCMV-seronegative. The eight sequenced donors were randomly selected healthy volunteers, three men and five women. The libraries were sequenced on Illumina HiSeq 2000/2500, MiSeq or NextSeq, producing 2 x 150 bp reads.

Instrument used: Illumina HiSeq 2000. TCR beta cDNA libraries were prepared using 5'RACE template switching, which introduced a universal primer site and unique molecular identifiers. Synthesis of cDNA was primed from the TCR beta constant segment and was followed by two consecutive PCR amplification steps. The paper's processing steps were these. MIGEC handled demultiplexing of the reads and grouping by UMI, while MiTCR was used to assemble and quantify clonotypes. To remove erroneous sequences, TCR cDNA sequences were retained only when supported by two or more reads. The tcR package was used for downstream repertoire analysis, with clonotypes matched between fractions based on CDR3 nucleotide sequence plus V segment. VDJmatch was used to annotate antigen specificity against VDJdb, with one amino acid substitution allowed in CDR3. TCRdb reprocessed the reads and assigns one entry to each CDR3 protein sequence, leaving out DNA. TCRdb's processing, not the authors', yielded these V and J calls. The table kept for this sample lists approximately 420,000 distinct CDR3 sequences. Roughly a tenth of the sample is in the top ten clones.

From its cysteine to its phenylalanine, the CDR3 spans 14 amino acids. This entry has no DNA. Points the paper makes about the study in general: Those dominant clonotypes were again the most abundant among CD3+CD56-NKG2C+ cells in several donors, at about 25-65%. Whether the expanded NKG2C-expressing T cell clones were specific for HCMV antigens was left unclear. In over 5 donors, the dominant CD3+CD56+NKG2C+ clonotypes were among the top 10 CD8+ clonotypes and accounted for 1.0-7.0% of CD8+ T cells.

HCMV-specific IgG was detected in serum with a commercial ELISA kit to determine HCMV serostatus. Ficoll density gradient centrifugation was used to isolate peripheral blood mononuclear cells from blood. The sequence was obtained from a woman aged 45-65 years in good health. Donor details come from another sample of the same person, matched by shared clones. Source material: blood T cells: a sorted CD56 or NKG2C T cell subset, CD4+ or CD8+ T cells, or bulk PBMC T cells (not recorded which). The rearranged segments are TRBV12-3 or TRBV12-4 and TRBJ2-2; no DNA is available, so the TRBD1 call from TCRdb remains unchecked. CDR3 sequence: CASSSYDSTGELFF.